This entry lists 30 T cell receptor beta chains sequenced from one sample in a study of blood T cell repertoires in COVID-19. Repertoires were generated with immunoSEQ multiplex PCR, while TCRdb's copy carries only in-frame clones and drops some. The sample records a few hundred thousand clones, approximately 83% being singletons. The sequenced sample was PBMCs or T cells enriched from blood (not recorded which). These receptors all come from a man aged 45-65 years who had recovered from COVID-19.

The rearrangement links TRBV6-5 to TRBJ1-5; maybe TRBD1 (6 bases). The CDR3 is made up of 13 amino acids. The V gene lost 8 bases and the J gene lost 6 bases, with 14 bases spanning the gap. Germline V lookup: CDR1 MNHEY, CDR2 SVGAGI. The CDR3 DNA reads as TGTGCCAGCTGGGGGCGAGGAGTTCAGCCCCAGCATTTT. Translating gives CASWGRGVQPQHF.

The chain uses TRBV28 and TRBJ2-3; a weak D match, TRBD2 (5 bases). In germline, CDR1 is MDHEN, CDR2 SYDVKM. V was shortened by 7 bases and J by 1 base, with 12 bases between the two germline ends. This CDR3 has 14 residues. CDR3 protein: CASTPEGRTDTQYF. Written as DNA, the CDR3 is TGTGCCAGCACCCCCGAGGGCCGCACAGATACGCAGTATTTT.

The chain links TRBV19 to TRBJ2-2, with TRBD2 identical over 14 bases. Germline CDR1 is LNHDA and CDR2 is SQIVND (reference sequence). CDR3 length: 17 amino acids. Trimming took 4 bases from V and 5 from J; bases not matched to a gene: 6. CDR3 sequence reads: CASSTVGLAGGTGELFF. CDR3 nucleotides: TGTGCCAGTAGTACCGTAGGACTAGCGGGAGGAACCGGGGAGCTGTTTTTT.

V is TRBV7-8 and J is TRBJ1-5; no firm D call. Deletions cut 5 bases from V and 4 bases from J, with 15 bases between. From germline, CDR1 is SGHVS and CDR2 FQNEAQ. The CDR3 spans 15 residues. The DNA for the CDR3 is TGTGCCAGCAGCCCATCGGGCCTAGCGAATCAGCCCCAGCATTTT. Translating gives CASSPSGLANQPQHF.

The chain's CDR3 is CSVGRGVNQPQHF. CDR3 in DNA: TGCAGCGTTGGAAGGGGCGTTAATCAGCCCCAGCATTTT. The chain combines TRBV29-1 with TRBJ1-5; D perhaps matches TRBD1 (5 bases). The CDR3 spans 13 residues. Per germline, CDR1 SQVTM and CDR2 ANQGSEA. Between the trimmed V and J ends, which lost 4 bases and 4 bases, there was a span of 11 bases.

Written as DNA, the CDR3 is TGTGCCATCAGTCCTAGCAGCAACACCGGGGAGCTGTTTTTT. Translating gives CAISPSSNTGELFF. The J gene is TRBJ2-2, the V gene TRBV10-3; D possibly corresponds to TRBD2 (5 bases). The CDR3 is 14 amino acids. Germline V gives CDR1 ENHRY, CDR2 SYGVKD. The V gene lost 5 bases and the J gene lost 2 bases, with 9 bases spanning the gap.

The chain links TRBV29-1 to TRBJ2-7; D might be TRBD2 (6 bases). This CDR3 is built from 13 residues. The V and J ends lost 5 bases and 1 base respectively, with 12 bases between them. Looked up from germline, CDR1 is SQVTM and CDR2 is ANQGSEA. The CDR3 nucleotides are TGCAGCGTTTTCGGGGGAAGGTCCTACGAGCAGTACTTC. Translating gives CSVFGGRSYEQYF.

The rearrangement links TRBV6-5 to TRBJ1-2; 7 positions agree with TRBD1. Germline V lookup: CDR1 MNHEY, CDR2 SVGAGI. The length of the CDR3 is 14 residues. V trimming: 6 bases; J trimming: 6 bases; junction bases outside the gene matches: 10. The CDR3 sequence: CASRYDREVNGYTF. The CDR3 nucleotides read TGTGCCAGCAGATACGACAGGGAAGTCAATGGCTACACCTTC.

The J gene is TRBJ2-2, the V gene TRBV2, with 7 positions matching TRBD1. The CDR3 spans 15 residues. The ends lost 7 bases at V and 0 bases at J; junction bases unmatched: 5. Germline V gene data show CDR1 as SNHLY and CDR2 as FYNNEI. CDR3 protein: CASTVGTANTGELFF. The CDR3 DNA reads as TGTGCCAGCACCGTTGGGACAGCGAACACCGGGGAGCTGTTTTTT.

The sample holds one count of this clone. CDR3 bases: TGTGCCAGCAGTGCTAGCGGGGGATATACCGGGGAGCTGTTTTTT. Translating gives CASSASGGYTGELFF. The chain recombines TRBV2 with TRBJ2-2; 10 bases match TRBD2. The trim removed 4 bases at V and 5 bases at J, leaving 4 bases unmatched. The CDR3 is 15 residues long. Germline V CDR1 and CDR2: SNHLY, FYNNEI.

This chain connects TRBV7-2 to TRBJ1-5, with 7 bases matching TRBD1. The V gene end was trimmed by 4 bases and the J gene end by 7 bases; junction bases not matched to a gene: 7. The CDR3 is made up of 14 amino acids. Germline loops: CDR1 SGHTA, CDR2 FQGNSA. The CDR3 DNA reads as TGTGCCAGCAGCTCCGGGACAGCTACCCAGCCCCAGCATTTT. Protein: CASSSGTATQPQHF. Filled out from reference TRBV7-2 and TRBJ1-5, the complete variable domain reads GAGVSQSPSNKVTEKGKDVELRCDPISGHTALYWYRQSLGQGLEFLIYFQGNSAPDKSGLPSDRFSAERTGGSVSTLTIQRTQQEDSAVYLCASSSGTATQPQHFGDGTRLSIL.

CDR3 protein: CASSLPIAGYGYTF. CDR3 coding DNA: TGTGCCAGCAGTTTACCCATAGCCGGCTATGGCTACACCTTC. The rearrangement joins TRBV28 to TRBJ1-2; no clear D gene. Germline V CDR1 and CDR2: MDHEN, SYDVKM. Trimming removed 2 bases from V and 4 bases from J, with 11 bases in between. The CDR3 consists of 14 residues.

In its sample, this clone was seen once. The chain uses TRBV18 and TRBJ2-7; possibly TRBD1 for D (5 bases). V lost 6 bases and J lost 2, with 17 bases in between. The CDR3 extends over 15 amino acids. Germline lookup yields CDR1 KGHSH and CDR2 LQKENI. CDR3 sequence: CASSISGQGTYEQYF. The CDR3 coding sequence is TGTGCCAGCTCCATATCCGGGCAGGGAACCTACGAGCAGTACTTC. Full variable domain (outside the CDR3, taken from reference TRBV18 and TRBJ2-7): NAGVMQNPRHLVRRRGQEARLRCSPMKGHSHVYWYRQLPEEGLKFMVYLQKENIIDESGMPKERFSAEFPKEGPSILRIQQVVRGDSAAYFCASSISGQGTYEQYFGPGTRLTVT.

V usage is TRBV5-4 and J usage is TRBJ1-2, with 11 bases aligning to TRBD1. Germline V CDR1 and CDR2: SGHNT, YYREEE (reference sequence). V shed 4 bases, J shed 5 bases, and the junction held 7 bases outside the gene matches. The CDR3 covers 15 residues. This CDR3 is CASSVGQGAGYGYTF. CDR3 in DNA: TGTGCCAGCAGCGTTGGACAGGGGGCAGGTTATGGCTACACCTTC.

In its sample, this clone was seen a few times. This chain uses TRBV7-2 with TRBJ2-1; 8 nucleotides line up with TRBD2. Germline V gene data show CDR1 as SGHTA and CDR2 as FQGNSA. The CDR3 spans 15 residues. The J segment lost 5 bases and the V segment lost 1 base, leaving 4 bases of the junction unmatched. CDR3 nucleotide sequence: TGTGCCAGCAGCTTAGAAGGCGGGAGGAACAATGAGCAGTTCTTC. It yields the protein CASSLEGGRNNEQFF.

V and J are TRBV6-5 and TRBJ1-1; D is ambiguous. In germline, CDR1 is MNHEY, CDR2 SVGAGI. Trimming took off 5 bases at V and 1 base at J, with 8 bases between the two ends. CDR3 length: 13 amino acids. This chain's CDR3 is CASSQVENTEAFF. The DNA of the CDR3 is TGTGCCAGCAGTCAGGTGGAGAACACTGAAGCTTTCTTT.

This clone was seen many times. The chain joins TRBV14 to TRBJ2-3; TRBD2 matches at 10 bases. CDR1 is SGHDN, CDR2 FVKESK, per germline. The CDR3 is made up of 18 amino acids. V gave up 2 bases and J gave up 0 bases; unmatched junction bases: 8. The CDR3, as DNA: TGTGCCAGCAGCCAAATTAGCGGGAGGCACGCTAGCACAGATACGCAGTATTTT. Translating it yields CASSQISGRHASTDTQYF.

As for this clone: The sample contains more than one DNA sequence encoding this CDR3. J is TRBJ1-6 and V is TRBV19; TRBD1 matches 8 bases. CDR1 is LNHDA, CDR2 SQIVND, per germline (reference sequence). The junction had 3 bases not matched to a gene; V was cut back by 7 bases and J by 7 bases. This CDR3 is 13 amino acids long. CDR3 sequence (DNA): TGTGCCAGTAACGACAGGGGAAATTCACCCCTCCACTTT. Amino acid sequence: CASNDRGNSPLHF.

The J gene is TRBJ1-1, the V gene TRBV29-1, with D uncertain. Between the trimmed V and J ends, which lost 6 bases and 0 bases, there was a span of 8 bases. Germline CDR1 is SQVTM and CDR2 is ANQGSEA. The CDR3 runs 12 residues. The CDR3 nucleotides are TGCAGCGTAGACAAGATGAACACTGAAGCTTTCTTT. It is translated as CSVDKMNTEAFF.

The chain uses TRBV4-2 and TRBJ1-1; D possibly corresponds to TRBD1 (6 bases). Deletions cut 0 bases from V and 5 bases from J, with 10 bases between. The CDR3 is made up of 14 amino acids. Germline CDR1 is LGHNA and CDR2 is YNFKEQ. This CDR3 reads CASSQDSQGTEAFF. The CDR3 DNA follows: TGTGCCAGCAGCCAAGATAGTCAGGGGACTGAAGCTTTCTTT.

This clone turned up a few times. The chain has TRBV10-2 and TRBJ1-5, with D perhaps matching TRBD1 (5 bases). With 3 bases removed from V and 1 base from J, the gap between germline ends came to 7 bases. The V gene's germline CDR1 is WSHSY and CDR2 SAAADI. The CDR3 runs 14 residues. DNA of the CDR3: TGCGCCAGCAGTGATCAGGGCAGCAATCAGCCCCAGCATTTT. This gives the protein CASSDQGSNQPQHF.

The chain has TRBV30 and TRBJ1-6; TRBD1 agrees at 9 bases. The CDR3 is made up of 16 amino acids. CDR1 and CDR2 (germline): GTSNPN, SVGIG (reference sequence). Trimming cost V 3 bases and J 0 bases; bases outside gene matches: 3. Here the CDR3 reads CAWRSTGGSYNSPLHF. The DNA for the CDR3 is TGTGCCTGGAGATCGACAGGGGGCTCCTATAATTCACCCCTCCACTTT.

V gene TRBV5-4 combines with J gene TRBJ2-7, with TRBD2 identical over 8 bases. J lost 2 bases, V lost 1 base, and 2 bases had no gene match. The CDR3 runs 14 residues. Germline CDR1 is SGHNT and CDR2 is YYREEE (reference sequence). The chain's CDR3 is CASSLTGGPYEQYF. In nucleotides, the CDR3 is TGTGCCAGCAGCTTGACGGGAGGGCCCTACGAGCAGTACTTC.

There are a few counts of this clone. Distinct nucleotide sequences in the sample also encode this CDR3. The chain links TRBV5-1 to TRBJ2-2, with 8 positions matching TRBD1. Germline loops: CDR1 SGHRS, CDR2 YFSETQ. V shed 5 bases and J 2 bases; nucleotides not matched to a gene: 2. This CDR3 has 14 residues. The CDR3 sequence: CASRGQANTGELFF. CDR3 bases: TGCGCCAGCAGGGGACAGGCTAACACCGGGGAGCTGTTTTTT.

The chain uses TRBV24-1 and TRBJ2-2, with 9 bases matching TRBD2. The CDR3 covers 18 residues. Trimming removed 4 bases from V and 3 bases from J; junction bases left unmatched: 11. In germline, CDR1 is KGHDR, CDR2 SFDVKD. The chain's CDR3 is CATSEVLAGVDYTGELFF. The CDR3 DNA reads as TGTGCCACCAGTGAGGTGTTAGCGGGAGTAGATTACACCGGGGAGCTGTTTTTT.

A single count supports this clone. The chain recombines TRBV9 with TRBJ2-1, with 8 bases that match TRBD1. Germline CDR1 SGDLS, CDR2 YYNGEE. This CDR3 has 15 residues. The V and J ends lost 0 bases and 10 bases, in that order; junction bases with no gene match: 9. In DNA, the CDR3 is TGTGCCAGCAGCGTAGAGGGGACAGGCGTAAAGGAGCAGTTCTTC. It translates to CASSVEGTGVKEQFF.

The CDR3 loop reads CASSQDLAGPYNEQFF. The CDR3, as DNA: TGCGCCAGCAGCCAAGACCTAGCGGGACCCTACAATGAGCAGTTCTTC. The gene calls are TRBV4-1 and TRBJ2-1; 9 nucleotides align to TRBD2. V lost 0 bases to trimming and J lost 2 bases; unmatched junction nucleotides: 2. Germline V lookup: CDR1 MGHRA, CDR2 YSYEKL. This CDR3 has 16 residues.

The genes are TRBV4-3 and TRBJ2-2; 7 bases agree with TRBD2. With 4 bases clipped from V and 7 bases from J, the junction kept 6 bases outside the gene matches. Per germline, CDR1 LGHNA and CDR2 YSLEER. The CDR3 consists of 14 residues. As DNA, the CDR3 is TGCGCCAGCAGCCCAGCGGCGGGAGTCGGGGAGCTGTTTTTT. It translates to CASSPAAGVGELFF.

This sequence joins TRBV3-1 (or the pseudogene TRBV3-2) and TRBJ2-5; maybe TRBD1 (6 bases). The germline CDR1 and CDR2 sequences are LGHDT and YNNKEL (reference sequence). With 6 bases removed from V and 2 bases from J, the gap between germline ends came to 13 bases. The CDR3 covers 14 residues. The CDR3 DNA is TGTGCCAGCAGTATCGGGACACCTCAAGAGACCCAGTACTTC. Its translation is CASSIGTPQETQYF.

The rearrangement joins TRBV7-8 to TRBJ1-2; D might be TRBD1 (6 bases). The germline V and J ends were trimmed by 3 bases and 1 base, with 27 bases remaining between them. The length of the CDR3 is 20 residues. Germline V lookup: CDR1 SGHVS, CDR2 FQNEAQ. Here the CDR3 reads CASSLHPLGGGRWGNYGYTF. In DNA form, the CDR3 reads TGTGCCAGCAGCTTGCACCCCCTCGGGGGGGGCCGATGGGGTAACTATGGCTACACCTTC.